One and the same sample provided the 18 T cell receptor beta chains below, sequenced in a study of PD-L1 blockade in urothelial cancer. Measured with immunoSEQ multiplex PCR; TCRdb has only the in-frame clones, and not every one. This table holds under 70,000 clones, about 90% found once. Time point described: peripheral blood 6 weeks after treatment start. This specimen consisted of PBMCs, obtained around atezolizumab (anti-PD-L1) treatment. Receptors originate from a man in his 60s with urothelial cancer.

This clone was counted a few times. CDR3 DNA sequence: TGTGCCAGCAGCCATAGCGGGAGTGACCAAGAGACCCAGTACTTC. Translating gives CASSHSGSDQETQYF. This chain links TRBV7-3 with TRBJ2-5; 9 positions match TRBD2. The CDR3 contains 15 residues. V shed 5 bases and J 0 bases; nucleotides not matched to a gene: 4. The germline V gene has CDR1 SGHTA and CDR2 FQGTGA.

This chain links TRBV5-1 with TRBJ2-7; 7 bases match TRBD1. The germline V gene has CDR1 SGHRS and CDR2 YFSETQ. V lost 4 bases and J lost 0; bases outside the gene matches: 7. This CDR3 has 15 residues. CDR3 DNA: TGCGCCAGCAGCAGGCAGACAGGGAACTCCTACGAGCAGTACTTC. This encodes CASSRQTGNSYEQYF.

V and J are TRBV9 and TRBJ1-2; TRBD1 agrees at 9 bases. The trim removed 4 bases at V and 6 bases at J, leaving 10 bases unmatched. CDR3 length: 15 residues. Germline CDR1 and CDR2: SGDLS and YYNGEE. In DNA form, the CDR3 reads TGTGCCAGCAGCCCCTTCGGGACAGGGTTTAATGGCTACACCTTC. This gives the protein CASSPFGTGFNGYTF. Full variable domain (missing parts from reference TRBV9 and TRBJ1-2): DSGVTQTPKHLITATGQRVTLRCSPRSGDLSVYWYQQSLDQGLQFLIQYYNGEERAKGNILERFSAQQFPDLHSELNLSSLELGDSALYFCASSPFGTGFNGYTFGSGTRLTVV.

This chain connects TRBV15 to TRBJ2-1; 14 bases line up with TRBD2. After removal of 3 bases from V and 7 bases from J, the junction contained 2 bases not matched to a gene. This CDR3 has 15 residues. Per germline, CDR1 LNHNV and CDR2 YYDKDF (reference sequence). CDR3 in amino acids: CATSRGTSGRNEQFF. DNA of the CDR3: TGTGCCACCAGCAGGGGGACTAGCGGGAGAAATGAGCAGTTCTTC.

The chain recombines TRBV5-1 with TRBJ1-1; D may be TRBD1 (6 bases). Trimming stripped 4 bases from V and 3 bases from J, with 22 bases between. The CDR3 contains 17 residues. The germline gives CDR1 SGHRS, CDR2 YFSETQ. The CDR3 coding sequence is TGCGCCAGCAGCACCGGACGGGGGGCAAGGGGGGACACTGAAGCTTTCTTT. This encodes CASSTGRGARGDTEAFF.

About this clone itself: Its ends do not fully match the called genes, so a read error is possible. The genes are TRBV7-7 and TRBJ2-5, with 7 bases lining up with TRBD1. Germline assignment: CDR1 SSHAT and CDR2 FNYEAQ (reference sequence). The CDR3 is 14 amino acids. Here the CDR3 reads CASSSQGVGETQYF. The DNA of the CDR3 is TGTGCTAGCAGCAGTCAGGGGGTTGGAGAGACCCAGTACTTC.

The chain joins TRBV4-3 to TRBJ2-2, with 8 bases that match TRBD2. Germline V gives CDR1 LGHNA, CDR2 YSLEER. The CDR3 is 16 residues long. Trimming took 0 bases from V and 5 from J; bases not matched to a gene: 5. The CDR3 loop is CASSQDVAGKTGELFF. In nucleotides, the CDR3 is TGCGCCAGCAGCCAAGATGTAGCGGGAAAAACCGGGGAGCTGTTTTTT.

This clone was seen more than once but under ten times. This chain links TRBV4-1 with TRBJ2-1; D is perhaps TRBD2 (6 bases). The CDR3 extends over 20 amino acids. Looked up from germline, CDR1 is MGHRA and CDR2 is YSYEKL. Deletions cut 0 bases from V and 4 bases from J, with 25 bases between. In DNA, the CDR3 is TGCGCCAGCAGCCAAGATTCGAGAAGGGCGGGGTTAACCTTGTACAATGAGCAGTTCTTC. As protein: CASSQDSRRAGLTLYNEQFF.

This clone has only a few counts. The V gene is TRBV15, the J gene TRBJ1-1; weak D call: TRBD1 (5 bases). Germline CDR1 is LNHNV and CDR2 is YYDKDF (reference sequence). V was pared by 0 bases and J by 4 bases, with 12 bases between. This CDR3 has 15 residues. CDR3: CATSRDFGRATEAFF. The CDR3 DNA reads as TGTGCCACCAGCAGAGATTTCGGCAGGGCCACTGAAGCTTTCTTT.

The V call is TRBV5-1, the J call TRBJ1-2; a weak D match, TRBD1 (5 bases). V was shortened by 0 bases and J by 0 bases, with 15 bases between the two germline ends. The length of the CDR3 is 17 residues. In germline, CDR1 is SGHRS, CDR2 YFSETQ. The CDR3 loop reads CASSLAGLALTNYGYTF. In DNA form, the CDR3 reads TGCGCCAGCAGCTTGGCAGGGCTTGCACTCACTAACTATGGCTACACCTTC.

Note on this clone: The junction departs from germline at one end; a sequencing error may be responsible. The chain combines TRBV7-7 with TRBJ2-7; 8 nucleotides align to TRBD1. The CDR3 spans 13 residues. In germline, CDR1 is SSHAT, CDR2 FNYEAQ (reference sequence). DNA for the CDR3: TGTGCTAGCAGCACCGACAGGGGAGGCGAGCAGTACTTC. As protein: CASSTDRGGEQYF.

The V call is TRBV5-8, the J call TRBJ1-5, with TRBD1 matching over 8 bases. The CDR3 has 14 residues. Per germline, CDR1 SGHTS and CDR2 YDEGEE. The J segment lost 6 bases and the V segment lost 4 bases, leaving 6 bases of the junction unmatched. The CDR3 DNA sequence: TGTGCCAGCAGCGCCGGGACAGGAGGTCAGCCCCAGCATTTT. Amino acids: CASSAGTGGQPQHF.

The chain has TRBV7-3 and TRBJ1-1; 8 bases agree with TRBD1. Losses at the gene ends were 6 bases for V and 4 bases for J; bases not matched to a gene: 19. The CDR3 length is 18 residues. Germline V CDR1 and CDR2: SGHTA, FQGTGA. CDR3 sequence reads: CASRLGIGRGLVATEAFF. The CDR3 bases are TGTGCCAGCAGATTAGGGATCGGCAGGGGGCTAGTAGCCACTGAAGCTTTCTTT.

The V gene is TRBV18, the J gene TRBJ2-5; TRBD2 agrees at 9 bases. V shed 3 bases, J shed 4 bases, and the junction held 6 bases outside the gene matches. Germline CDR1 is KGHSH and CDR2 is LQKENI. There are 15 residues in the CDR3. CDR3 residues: CASSPIAGEAETQYF. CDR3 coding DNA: TGTGCCAGCTCACCGATAGCGGGAGAGGCAGAGACCCAGTACTTC. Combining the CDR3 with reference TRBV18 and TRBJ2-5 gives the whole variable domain NAGVMQNPRHLVRRRGQEARLRCSPMKGHSHVYWYRQLPEEGLKFMVYLQKENIIDESGMPKERFSAEFPKEGPSILRIQQVVRGDSAAYFCASSPIAGEAETQYFGPGTRLLVL.

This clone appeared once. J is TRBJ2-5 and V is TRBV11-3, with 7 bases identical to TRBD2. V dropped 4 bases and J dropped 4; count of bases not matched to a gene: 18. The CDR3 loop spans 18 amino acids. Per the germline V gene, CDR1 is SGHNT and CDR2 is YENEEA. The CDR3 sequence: CASSSGTAVEGGTETQYF. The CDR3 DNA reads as TGTGCCAGCAGCTCCGGGACGGCCGTCGAGGGAGGGACAGAGACCCAGTACTTC.

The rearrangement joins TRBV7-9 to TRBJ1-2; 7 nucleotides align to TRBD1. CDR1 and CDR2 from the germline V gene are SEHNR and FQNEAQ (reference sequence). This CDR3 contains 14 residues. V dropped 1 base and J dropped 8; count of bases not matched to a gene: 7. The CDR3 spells CASSLGRGIEGYTF. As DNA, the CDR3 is TGTGCCAGCAGCTTAGGCAGGGGGATTGAAGGCTACACCTTC.

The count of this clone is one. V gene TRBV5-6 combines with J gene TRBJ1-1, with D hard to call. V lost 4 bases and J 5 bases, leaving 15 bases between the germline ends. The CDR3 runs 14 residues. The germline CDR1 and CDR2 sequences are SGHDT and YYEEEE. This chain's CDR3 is CASSRTTIATEAFF. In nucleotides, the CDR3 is TGTGCCAGCAGCCGCACAACGATAGCGACTGAAGCTTTCTTT.

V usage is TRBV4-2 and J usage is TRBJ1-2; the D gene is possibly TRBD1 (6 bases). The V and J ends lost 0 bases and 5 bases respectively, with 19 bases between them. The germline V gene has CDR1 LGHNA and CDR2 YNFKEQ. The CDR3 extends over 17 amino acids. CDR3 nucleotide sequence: TGTGCCAGCAGCCAAGAGTCCAGCCCACAGGGTCTATATGGCTACACCTTC. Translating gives CASSQESSPQGLYGYTF.